These 5 T cell receptor beta chains came from one sample sequenced in a study of identical twins (dated by TCRdb to about 2016). The library came from 5' RACE. This sample was sequenced with an Illumina HiSeq 2000. The raw public data were reprocessed by TCRdb itself: fastp quality trimming at Q25, MiXCR clonotype calling, in-frame beta chains only. All rows with the same CDR3 protein become a single entry with the most common DNA and genes. The sample data list some 790,000 distinct CDR3 sequences, and roughly 20% of these were observed just once. The ten top clones hold over 10% of the sample. This sample also appeared in a second study, on T cells expressing NK-cell markers.

The specimen was PBMCs. Every receptor here comes from a woman aged 18-30 years in good health.

This clonotype was found many times. The chain recombines TRBV7-2 with TRBJ2-1; D is perhaps TRBD1 or TRBD2 (5 bases each). Germline V CDR1 and CDR2: SGHTA, FQGNSA. Trimming pared 3 bases from V and 9 bases from J, leaving 9 bases between. This CDR3 contains 12 residues. The CDR3 nucleotides are TGTGCCAGCAGCTTTGTGAGGGGTGAGCAGTTCTTC. This translates into CASSFVRGEQFF.

The chain recombines TRBV19 with TRBJ1-2; tentative D call: TRBD1 (6 bases). V was trimmed by 5 bases and J by 7 bases, leaving 14 bases between them. Germline V CDR1 and CDR2: LNHDA, SQIVND (reference sequence). The CDR3 length is 13 residues. The CDR3 loop reads CASSPGDRSGYTF. The CDR3 DNA sequence: TGTGCCAGTAGTCCCGGCGACAGGAGTGGCTACACCTTC. The full variable domain, completed using reference TRBV19 and TRBJ1-2, is DGGITQSPKYLFRKEGQNVTLSCEQNLNHDAMYWYRQDPGQGLRLIYYSQIVNDFQKGDIAEGYSVSREKKESFPLTVTSAQKNPTAFYLCASSPGDRSGYTFGSGTRLTVV.

The chain carries TRBV2 and TRBJ2-2; 13 nucleotides agree with TRBD2. Germline CDR1 SNHLY, CDR2 FYNNEI. The CDR3 is made up of 16 amino acids. V lost 6 bases, J lost 7 bases, and 8 bases stayed unmatched. The CDR3 protein is CASRTRLAGGNGELFF. The CDR3 coding sequence is TGTGCCAGCAGAACACGACTAGCGGGAGGAAACGGGGAGCTGTTTTTT.

V usage is TRBV9 and J usage is TRBJ2-3; the match to TRBD2 covers 11 bases. In germline, CDR1 is SGDLS, CDR2 YYNGEE. The CDR3 is 16 amino acids. The J segment lost 2 bases and the V segment lost 3 bases, leaving 5 bases of the junction unmatched. The CDR3 region has the DNA TGTGCCAGCAGCGGCGGACTAGCGGGCATCACAGATACGCAGTATTTT. It encodes CASSGGLAGITDTQYF.

This clonotype appeared many times. The V and J genes are TRBV10-1 and TRBJ2-1; 10 nucleotides align to TRBD1. With V trimmed by 7 bases and J by 7 bases, 7 bases remained unmatched. The CDR3 has 14 amino acids. Germline V gene sequence: CDR1 WNHNN, CDR2 SYGVQD (reference sequence). The CDR3 DNA is TGCGCCAGCAACCGGGACAGGGGTAGGAATGAGCAGTTCTTC. Translated, it gives CASNRDRGRNEQFF.